These 25 T cell receptor beta chains originate from one sample sequenced in a study of T-cell memory formation after mild COVID-19. TCRdb itself ran the 5' RACE reads through MiXCR, one entry per CDR3 protein. The sample lists about 560,000 distinct CDR3 sequences, approximately 15% occurring once. The specimen was PBMCs or a T cell subset sorted from them (not recorded which). These receptors were obtained from an adult woman who had mild COVID-19 (a few samples of this study predate the infection). Cell type and time point are not known.

CDR3 sequence reads: CASSPRSRLAGGHYEQYF. The CDR3 coding sequence is TGTGCCAGCAGCCCCCGATCGCGACTAGCGGGAGGGCACTACGAGCAGTACTTC. The V gene is TRBV7-9, the J gene TRBJ2-7; 14 bases agree with TRBD2. This CDR3 has 18 amino acids. Germline lookup yields CDR1 SEHNR and CDR2 FQNEAQ (reference sequence). The V segment lost 5 bases and the J segment 3 bases; nucleotides outside the gene matches: 12.

This clonotype occurred a few times. V gene TRBV5-6 combines with J gene TRBJ2-7, with a possible D match to TRBD2 (6 bases). CDR1 is SGHDT and CDR2 is YYEEEE in the germline V gene. There are 15 residues in the CDR3. V dropped 3 bases and J dropped 3 bases, with 16 bases sitting between them. This chain's CDR3 is CASSSVMREHYEQYF. CDR3 DNA: TGTGCCAGCAGCTCCGTAATGCGGGAACACTACGAGCAGTACTTC.

The V and J genes are TRBV6-6 and TRBJ2-4; 11 bases match TRBD2. Germline loops: CDR1 MNHNY, CDR2 SVGAGI (reference sequence). V shed 10 bases, J shed 4 bases, and the junction held 0 bases outside the gene matches. The length of the CDR3 is 12 residues. The CDR3 sequence: CATSGRKNIQYF. In DNA form, the CDR3 reads TGTGCCACTAGCGGGAGGAAAAACATTCAGTACTTC.

Only a few counts were recorded for this clonotype. The chain is built from TRBV7-2 and TRBJ1-2; TRBD1 agrees at 8 bases. There are 15 residues in the CDR3. Germline assignment: CDR1 SGHTA and CDR2 FQGNSA. The V and J ends lost 6 bases and 8 bases, in that order; junction bases with no gene match: 14. The CDR3 loop reads CASRERRQGPTGYTF. The CDR3 DNA reads TGTGCCAGCAGGGAGAGACGACAGGGGCCTACCGGCTACACCTTC.

J is TRBJ2-1 and V is TRBV29-1; unclear D gene. The V and J ends lost 3 bases and 4 bases respectively, with 16 bases between them. This CDR3 is built from 15 residues. Germline V CDR1 and CDR2: SQVTM, ANQGSEA. CDR3 residues: CSVDGTQLGYNEQFF. CDR3 nucleotides: TGCAGCGTTGATGGTACCCAACTCGGGTACAATGAGCAGTTCTTC.

This chain joins TRBV4-3 and TRBJ2-1; no clear D gene. This CDR3 region has 14 residues. The germline gives CDR1 LGHNA, CDR2 YSLEER. Trimming stripped 1 base from V and 4 bases from J, with 8 bases between. The chain's CDR3 is CASSQAGSYNEQFF. Written as DNA, the CDR3 is TGCGCCAGCAGCCAAGCGGGTAGTTACAATGAGCAGTTCTTC.

The chain couples TRBV20-1 to TRBJ2-7, with unresolved D. CDR3 size: 13 residues. Between the trimmed V and J ends, which lost 0 bases and 5 bases, there was a span of 11 bases. The V gene's germline CDR1 is DFQATT and CDR2 SNEGSKA (reference sequence). CDR3 coding DNA: TGCAGTGCTAGAGAAGGCAGTTTCGACGAGCAGTACTTC. Protein sequence: CSAREGSFDEQYF.

The J gene is TRBJ1-6, the V gene TRBV9; D is uncertain. Germline V gene lookup returns CDR1 SGDLS and CDR2 YYNGEE. CDR3 length: 14 amino acids. V was trimmed by 7 bases and J by 5 bases, leaving 13 bases between them. Written as DNA, the CDR3 is TGTGCCAGCTCTCCAAACGGGGATAATTCACCCCTCCACTTT. Protein product: CASSPNGDNSPLHF.

In its sample, this clonotype was seen a few times. The chain joins TRBV6-6 to TRBJ1-3; D unresolved. Trimming removed 0 bases from V and 0 bases from J, with 9 bases in between. CDR1 MNHNY and CDR2 SVGAGI come from the germline V gene (reference sequence). The CDR3 length is 16 residues. CDR3 nucleotide sequence: TGTGCCAGCAGTTACTCGGACGGAATCTCTGGAAACACCATATATTTT. Residues: CASSYSDGISGNTIYF.

This clonotype is a singleton in its sample. The chain employs TRBV20-1 and TRBJ1-2; weak D call: TRBD1 (5 bases). Deletions cut 3 bases from V and 0 bases from J, with 17 bases between. The CDR3 runs to 16 residues. Germline CDR1 is DFQATT and CDR2 is SNEGSKA (reference sequence). In DNA form, the CDR3 reads TGCAGTGCTAGTGGGGCTGGGCAGGGAGCTAACTATGGCTACACCTTC. This translates into CSASGAGQGANYGYTF.

This clonotype was detected only a few times. This chain connects TRBV12-3 or TRBV12-4 to TRBJ2-1; the match to TRBD2 covers 10 bases. CDR3 length: 15 residues. V dropped 6 bases and J dropped 10; count of bases not matched to a gene: 12. The CDR3 sequence is CASSLGLAGDGEQFF. CDR3 in DNA: TGTGCCAGCAGCTTGGGGCTAGCGGGGGATGGGGAGCAGTTCTTC.

The J gene is TRBJ2-6, the V gene TRBV28; D may match TRBD1 or TRBD2 (5 bases each). Germline V CDR1 and CDR2: MDHEN, SYDVKM. V lost 1 base and J 1 base, leaving 11 bases between the germline ends. The CDR3 runs to 17 residues. The CDR3 coding sequence is TGTGCCAGCAGTTTATTCTGGGGGATTTCTGGGGCCAACGTCCTGACTTTC. This sequence encodes CASSLFWGISGANVLTF. Together with reference TRBV28 and TRBJ2-6, the CDR3 gives the full variable domain: DVKVTQSSRYLVKRTGEKVFLECVQDMDHENMFWYRQDPGLGLRLIYFSYDVKMKEKGDIPEGYSVSREKKERFSLILESASTNQTSMYLCASSLFWGISGANVLTFGAGSRLTVL.

This chain uses TRBV29-1 with TRBJ2-7; unclear D gene. Germline V gene sequence: CDR1 SQVTM, CDR2 ANQGSEA. V shed 2 bases and J shed 1 base, with 15 bases lying between them. This CDR3 has 15 amino acids. The CDR3 DNA sequence: TGCAGCGTTGAAAGCGATCTAGACGGGTCCTACGAGCAGTACTTC. This gives the protein CSVESDLDGSYEQYF.

This clonotype was found once. The chain couples TRBV20-1 to TRBJ2-1; 9 bases match TRBD1. The CDR3 runs to 16 residues. Trimming cost V 1 base and J 4 bases; bases outside gene matches: 8. The germline CDR1 and CDR2 sequences are DFQATT and SNEGSKA (reference sequence). The CDR3 reads CSARATQGASYNEQFF. CDR3 in DNA: TGCAGTGCTAGAGCTACACAGGGGGCGAGTTACAATGAGCAGTTCTTC.

This clonotype was counted between two and nine times. This chain joins TRBV25-1 and TRBJ2-4, with 7 bases identical to TRBD2. CDR3 length: 15 residues. The J segment lost 2 bases and the V segment lost 2 bases, leaving 3 bases of the junction unmatched. CDR1 MGHDK and CDR2 SYGVNS come from the germline V gene. CDR3 protein: CASSERGETKNIQYF. For the CDR3, the DNA is TGTGCCAGCAGTGAACGGGGGGAAACCAAAAACATTCAGTACTTC.

This clonotype was seen more than once but under ten times. V gene TRBV29-1 combines with J gene TRBJ2-1; D gene ambiguous. Germline V lookup: CDR1 SQVTM, CDR2 ANQGSEA. The CDR3 totals 13 residues. Trimming left V 6 bases short and J 0 bases short, with 9 bases between. CDR3 loop: CSVRPSSYNEQFF. The CDR3 nucleotides are TGCAGCGTCAGGCCGAGCTCCTACAATGAGCAGTTCTTC.

The sample holds a few counts of this clonotype. CDR3 in DNA: TGTGCCAGCAGCGTTTCCATTGATACGCAGTATTTT. Amino acid sequence: CASSVSIDTQYF. This chain links TRBV9 with TRBJ2-3; D is unresolved. V dropped 2 bases and J dropped 6 bases, with 7 bases sitting between them. The germline V gene encodes CDR1 SGDLS and CDR2 YYNGEE. This CDR3 region has 12 residues.

The chain is built from TRBV24-1 and TRBJ2-7; D could derive from TRBD1 or TRBD2 (6 bases each). The CDR3 is 16 residues long. Germline V gene lookup returns CDR1 KGHDR and CDR2 SFDVKD. Trimming took off 3 bases at V and 2 bases at J, with 16 bases between the two ends. The chain's CDR3 is CATSDEGGTQPYEQYF. The CDR3 coding sequence is TGTGCCACCAGTGATGAAGGGGGGACCCAGCCCTACGAGCAGTACTTC.

This clonotype occurred a few times. The CDR3 sequence is CASSPLRQVYSNQPQHF. The CDR3 DNA is TGTGCCAGCAGTCCTCTCCGACAGGTGTATAGCAATCAGCCCCAGCATTTT. The chain is built from TRBV27 and TRBJ1-5, with TRBD1 as a possible D gene (6 bases). V was trimmed by 5 bases and J by 0 bases, leaving 17 bases between them. The CDR3 spans 17 residues. The germline CDR1 and CDR2 sequences are MNHEY and SMNVEV (reference sequence).

This clonotype occurred once. The V call is TRBV29-1, the J call TRBJ2-1; D may be TRBD1 (6 bases). CDR1 and CDR2 (germline): SQVTM, ANQGSEA. CDR3 length equals 11 residues. V was clipped by 4 bases and J by 8 bases, with 9 bases between them. Here the CDR3 reads CSVGGGYEQFF. CDR3 bases: TGCAGCGTTGGAGGGGGTTATGAGCAGTTCTTC.

The gene calls are TRBV7-9 and TRBJ2-5; 11 bases agree with TRBD2. Germline lookup yields CDR1 SEHNR and CDR2 FQNEAQ (reference sequence). The CDR3 contains 15 residues. Trimming removed 2 bases from V and 3 bases from J; junction bases left unmatched: 2. The CDR3 here is CASSLTSGRKETQYF. CDR3 DNA: TGTGCCAGCAGCTTAACTAGCGGGAGAAAAGAGACCCAGTACTTC.

The CDR3 is CATSRITGVAAPLHF. CDR3 sequence (DNA): TGTGCCACCAGCAGAATTACCGGGGTCGCGGCACCCCTCCACTTT. The chain recombines TRBV15 with TRBJ1-6, with D unclear. V was cut by 2 bases and J by 11 bases, with 16 bases left in between. The CDR3 length is 15 residues. Germline CDR1 reads LNHNV; CDR2 reads YYDKDF (reference sequence).

V is TRBV2 and J is TRBJ2-7; the match to TRBD1 covers 8 bases. Unmatched junction bases numbered 12, after V lost 5 bases and J lost 6 bases. CDR1 is SNHLY and CDR2 is FYNNEI in the germline V gene. The CDR3 consists of 15 residues. CDR3 sequence: CASSLATGATGEQYF. DNA of the CDR3: TGTGCCAGCAGTTTAGCGACAGGGGCAACCGGCGAGCAGTACTTC.

The V call is TRBV11-2, the J call TRBJ2-1; D tentatively fits TRBD1 or TRBD2 (5 bases each). Germline lookup yields CDR1 SGHAT and CDR2 FQNNGV. CDR3 length: 16 amino acids. V was shortened by 0 bases and J by 7 bases, with 16 bases between the two germline ends. The CDR3 bases are TGTGCCAGCAGCTTAGAGTCGCCTAGTTGGGGGAATGAGCAGTTCTTC. This codes for CASSLESPSWGNEQFF.

The CDR3 loop is CASSLPRDQPVDQPQHF. CDR3 in DNA: TGTGCCAGCAGCCTCCCCAGGGACCAGCCGGTGGACCAGCCCCAGCATTTT. This rearrangement joins TRBV2 to TRBJ1-5, with D possibly being TRBD1 (5 bases). Germline CDR1 SNHLY, CDR2 FYNNEI. The CDR3 covers 17 residues. V lost 6 bases to trimming and J lost 7 bases, with 25 bases between them.